These 27 T cell receptor beta chains came from one sample sequenced in a study of CD8+ T cells in alopecia areata. Indicated treatment: oral pan-JAK inhibitor, 5-10 mg twice daily. Sequencing relied on a cDNA template that was reverse transcribed from extracted RNA. Repertoires were generated with immunoSEQ multiplex PCR, while TCRdb's copy carries only in-frame clones and drops some. Of about 220,000 clones listed, more than 45% are singletons. The specimen was CD4+ T cells sorted from blood, collected at week 4, from a patient treated with tofacitinib. The receptors come from a human donor with alopecia areata.

V usage is TRBV29-1 and J usage is TRBJ1-2; TRBD1 aligns across 8 bases. Germline lookup yields CDR1 SQVTM and CDR2 ANQGSEA. Trimming removed 6 bases from V and 7 bases from J; junction bases left unmatched: 7. This CDR3 is 12 amino acids long. The CDR3 region has the DNA TGCAGCGTCGTAGGACAGGGCGGTGGCTACACCTTC. Its protein is CSVVGQGGGYTF.

This clone was recorded a few times. This chain uses TRBV4-3 with TRBJ1-4; a possible D gene is TRBD1 (6 bases). Deletions cut 0 bases from V and 5 bases from J, with 13 bases between. Germline V lookup: CDR1 LGHNA, CDR2 YSLEER. The CDR3 runs to 16 residues. The DNA of the CDR3 is TGCGCCAGCAGCCAAGATGCGCAGGGGTCAAATGAAAAACTGTTTTTT. The encoded protein is CASSQDAQGSNEKLFF.

In DNA, the CDR3 is TGCAGCGTTATCCCCCGGACAGGGAACTATGGCTACACCTTC. Translating gives CSVIPRTGNYGYTF. The chain joins TRBV29-1 to TRBJ1-2; 8 nucleotides agree with TRBD1. V shed 5 bases, J shed 2 bases, and the junction held 7 bases outside the gene matches. Looked up from germline, CDR1 is SQVTM and CDR2 is ANQGSEA. The length of the CDR3 is 14 residues. Looking up the rest from reference TRBV29-1 and TRBJ1-2 gives the full variable domain: SAVISQKPSRDICQRGTSLTIQCQVDSQVTMMFWYRQQPGQSLTLIATANQGSEATYESGFVIDKFPISRPNLTFSTLTVSNMSPEDSSIYLCSVIPRTGNYGYTFGSGTRLTVV.

This clone was counted a single time. The chain carries TRBV5-1 and TRBJ2-7; 8 bases are shared with TRBD1. V dropped 4 bases and J dropped 0; count of bases not matched to a gene: 6. The CDR3 loop spans 15 amino acids. Germline values: CDR1 SGHRS, CDR2 YFSETQ. The CDR3 here is CASSPGQGGSYEQYF. The CDR3, as DNA: TGCGCCAGCAGCCCCGGACAGGGTGGCTCCTACGAGCAGTACTTC. The complete variable domain, with remaining parts taken from reference TRBV5-1 and TRBJ2-7, reads KAGVTQTPRYLIKTRGQQVTLSCSPISGHRSVSWYQQTPGQGLQFLFEYFSETQRNKGNFPGRFSGRQFSNSRSEMNVSTLELGDSALYLCASSPGQGGSYEQYFGPGTRLTVT.

The CDR3 bases are TGTGCCACCGACGGGACAGGGATCTATGGCTACACCTTC. Translation gives CATDGTGIYGYTF. V is TRBV6-6 and J is TRBJ1-2, with 9 positions matching TRBD1. Germline values: CDR1 MNHNY, CDR2 SVGAGI (reference sequence). V shed 10 bases, J shed 4 bases, and the junction held 7 bases outside the gene matches. The CDR3 extends over 13 amino acids.

The rearrangement links TRBV5-1 to TRBJ2-3, with 8 positions matching TRBD1. Germline values: CDR1 SGHRS, CDR2 YFSETQ. CDR3 length: 14 amino acids. V lost 4 bases to trimming and J lost 4 bases; unmatched junction nucleotides: 5. CDR3 region: CASSPGQGPDTQYF. CDR3 DNA sequence: TGCGCCAGCAGCCCAGGACAGGGCCCAGATACGCAGTATTTT.

The CDR3 region has the DNA TGTGCCAGCAGTTTAGGGCAGGTGCCCGGGCCCAAAAACATTCAGTACTTC. Protein sequence: CASSLGQVPGPKNIQYF. The chain uses TRBV28 and TRBJ2-4; D remains ambiguous. The germline V and J ends were trimmed by 2 bases and 2 bases, with 16 bases remaining between them. The CDR3 spans 17 residues. Germline V gene sequence: CDR1 MDHEN, CDR2 SYDVKM.

The J gene is TRBJ2-1, the V gene TRBV5-6; no clear D gene. Trimming left V 4 bases short and J 2 bases short, with 7 bases between. Germline values: CDR1 SGHDT, CDR2 YYEEEE. This CDR3 has 13 residues. CDR3 bases: TGTGCCAGCAGCCTATGGACCTACAATGAGCAGTTCTTC. It is translated as CASSLWTYNEQFF.

This clone has just one count. The chain has TRBV25-1 and TRBJ1-5; no clear D. Trimming left V 2 bases short and J 6 bases short, with 8 bases between. CDR3 size: 13 residues. Germline V gene data show CDR1 as MGHDK and CDR2 as SYGVNS. The chain's CDR3 is CASSEDGRQPQHF. DNA for the CDR3: TGTGCCAGCAGTGAAGACGGACGTCAGCCCCAGCATTTT.

The chain carries TRBV28 and TRBJ1-2; D not certain. V dropped 6 bases and J dropped 7 bases, with 12 bases sitting between them. Germline CDR1 reads MDHEN; CDR2 reads SYDVKM. This CDR3 spans 12 amino acids. CDR3 loop: CASRLQRGGYTF. The DNA of the CDR3 is TGTGCCAGCAGGCTCCAACGGGGTGGCTACACCTTC.

This chain joins TRBV5-1 and TRBJ2-1; 12 nucleotides line up with TRBD2. Germline-derived CDR1 and CDR2 are SGHRS and YFSETQ. The J segment lost 5 bases and the V segment lost 5 bases, leaving 5 bases of the junction unmatched. The CDR3 contains 15 residues. The CDR3 region is CASRGTSGGHNEQFF. CDR3 DNA: TGCGCCAGCAGGGGAACTAGCGGGGGGCACAATGAGCAGTTCTTC.

This clone was seen once. J is TRBJ2-3 and V is TRBV29-1, with a possible D match to TRBD1 (5 bases). V shed 8 bases and J shed 0 bases, with 15 bases lying between them. The germline V gene encodes CDR1 SQVTM and CDR2 ANQGSEA. The CDR3 spans 14 residues. The CDR3 region has the DNA TGCAGCACCGTCCGGTGGACAAGCACAGATACGCAGTATTTT. Translated, it gives CSTVRWTSTDTQYF.

This clone has just a few counts. The chain is built from TRBV29-1 and TRBJ2-3; 7 bases fit TRBD2. This CDR3 spans 13 amino acids. Per the germline V gene, CDR1 is SQVTM and CDR2 is ANQGSEA. V lost 5 bases to trimming and J lost 2 bases; unmatched junction nucleotides: 4. Here the CDR3 reads CSVSGTITDTQYF. CDR3 bases: TGCAGCGTTTCCGGGACTATCACAGATACGCAGTATTTT.

This clone appeared a few times. The chain uses TRBV7-2 and TRBJ2-7, with D perhaps matching TRBD1 (7 bases). Trimming cost V 1 base and J 1 base, with 11 bases left between them. The CDR3 covers 15 residues. Germline V lookup: CDR1 SGHTA, CDR2 FQGNSA. DNA of the CDR3: TGTGCCAGCAGCTTAGGGCCAGGGGGGTCCTACGAGCAGTACTTC. Translated, it gives CASSLGPGGSYEQYF.

This rearrangement joins TRBV29-1 to TRBJ2-5; 11 bases agree with TRBD2. V was clipped by 6 bases and J by 5 bases; unmatched bases: 8. This CDR3 is 14 amino acids long. The germline gives CDR1 SQVTM, CDR2 ANQGSEA. The CDR3 coding sequence is TGCAGCGTAACTAGCGGGGGCCAGGGGGAGACCCAGTACTTC. As protein: CSVTSGGQGETQYF.

This clone came up a few times. Here the CDR3 DNA reads TGTGCCAGCAGCTTTACCGGGACAGGGAGGAGTCAGCCCCAGCATTTT. Translated: CASSFTGTGRSQPQHF. This chain uses TRBV7-2 with TRBJ1-5; 9 bases fit TRBD1. The germline gives CDR1 SGHTA, CDR2 FQGNSA. Germline trimming cut 3 bases from V and 6 bases from J; bases unmatched to any gene: 9. CDR3 size: 16 residues. Combining the CDR3 with reference TRBV7-2 and TRBJ1-5 gives the whole variable domain GAGVSQSPSNKVTEKGKDVELRCDPISGHTALYWYRQSLGQGLEFLIYFQGNSAPDKSGLPSDRFSAERTGGSVSTLTIQRTQQEDSAVYLCASSFTGTGRSQPQHFGDGTRLSIL.

The chain's CDR3 is CASSSQQTATDTQYF. The CDR3 bases are TGCGCCAGCAGTTCCCAACAGACTGCCACAGATACGCAGTATTTT. The V gene is TRBV5-1, the J gene TRBJ2-3, with D uncertain. Germline V gene lookup returns CDR1 SGHRS and CDR2 YFSETQ. V was cut by 5 bases and J by 2 bases, with 15 bases left in between. This CDR3 spans 15 amino acids.

The CDR3 protein is CAWSTGRPNVLTF. Written as DNA, the CDR3 is TGTGCCTGGAGCACCGGGAGACCCAACGTCCTGACTTTC. The chain is built from TRBV30 and TRBJ2-6, with a weak D call TRBD2 (6 bases). Germline V lookup: CDR1 GTSNPN, CDR2 SVGIG (reference sequence). The CDR3 totals 13 residues. V was pared by 3 bases and J by 8 bases, with 11 bases between.

The chain recombines TRBV2 with TRBJ1-1; D ambiguous. CDR1 and CDR2 (germline): SNHLY, FYNNEI. The CDR3 is 14 amino acids. V was clipped by 3 bases and J by 0 bases, with 8 bases between them. CDR3 DNA sequence: TGTGCCAGCAGTGAGGAGACGGTGAACACTGAAGCTTTCTTT. Translating it yields CASSEETVNTEAFF.

Note on this clone: The same CDR3 arises from other DNA sequences in this sample as well. This chain connects TRBV27 to TRBJ1-2; D is unresolved. This CDR3 comprises 12 residues. Germline CDR1 reads MNHEY; CDR2 reads SMNVEV (reference sequence). V lost 4 bases and J 8 bases, leaving 11 bases between the germline ends. CDR3 sequence: CASSSAGEGYTF. The CDR3 region has the DNA TGTGCCAGCAGTTCCGCCGGGGAGGGCTACACCTTC.

This chain uses TRBV15 with TRBJ1-5; a possible D gene is TRBD1 (6 bases). Germline values: CDR1 LNHNV, CDR2 YYDKDF (reference sequence). CDR3 size: 18 residues. Trimming left V 0 bases short and J 0 bases short, with 15 bases between. Here the CDR3 reads CATSRDPGGEYSNQPQHF. The CDR3 DNA reads TGTGCCACCAGCAGAGATCCTGGGGGCGAATATAGCAATCAGCCCCAGCATTTT.

The rearrangement uses TRBV5-1 and TRBJ2-1; D is perhaps TRBD1 or TRBD2 (5 bases each). V was shortened by 3 bases and J by 6 bases, with 16 bases between the two germline ends. Germline CDR1 SGHRS, CDR2 YFSETQ. The CDR3 is 15 amino acids. The CDR3 region has the DNA TGCGCCAGCAGCTCCACCGGGGCTTTTTCCAATGAGCAGTTCTTC. Translation gives CASSSTGAFSNEQFF.

V is TRBV19 and J is TRBJ1-5; 10 bases line up with TRBD1. The length of the CDR3 is 16 residues. Germline V gene lookup returns CDR1 LNHDA and CDR2 SQIVND (reference sequence). With 8 bases clipped from V and 2 bases from J, the junction kept 9 bases outside the gene matches. The CDR3 loop is CASRGQGRGGNQPQHF. The CDR3 nucleotides read TGTGCCAGTCGGGGACAGGGGAGGGGTGGCAATCAGCCCCAGCATTTT.

This clone appeared a few times. The chain joins TRBV19 to TRBJ1-2; 9 positions match TRBD1. J was trimmed by 3 bases and V by 5 bases; bases with no gene match: 7. The CDR3 totals 15 residues. Looked up from germline, CDR1 is LNHDA and CDR2 is SQIVND (reference sequence). Here the CDR3 reads CASSPGGQGYYGYTF. CDR3 bases: TGTGCCAGTAGTCCAGGGGGACAGGGATACTATGGCTACACCTTC. Based on the CDR3 plus reference TRBV19 and TRBJ1-2, the full variable domain is DGGITQSPKYLFRKEGQNVTLSCEQNLNHDAMYWYRQDPGQGLRLIYYSQIVNDFQKGDIAEGYSVSREKKESFPLTVTSAQKNPTAFYLCASSPGGQGYYGYTFGSGTRLTVV.

As concerns this clone: No DNA is shown, since the ends of the CDR3 on it are uncertain; the CDR3 is the one TCRdb lists. The chain recombines TRBV27 with TRBJ1-2. Germline V gene lookup returns CDR1 MNHEY and CDR2 SMNVEV (reference sequence). Counting both end residues, the CDR3 totals 13 amino acids. CDR3 amino acids: CASSSSGTYGYTF.

The chain employs TRBV29-1 and TRBJ2-7; 9 nucleotides match TRBD1. Germline V gene sequence: CDR1 SQVTM, CDR2 ANQGSEA. J was trimmed by 12 bases and V by 4 bases; bases with no gene match: 7. The CDR3 runs to 11 residues. CDR3: CSVGQGVLSYF. Here the CDR3 DNA reads TGCAGCGTTGGACAGGGGGTTTTGTCGTACTTC.

This rearrangement joins TRBV4-3 to TRBJ1-5; tentatively, D is TRBD1 (6 bases). The CDR3 spans 15 residues. Germline V gene sequence: CDR1 LGHNA, CDR2 YSLEER. Trimming removed 0 bases from V and 5 bases from J, with 11 bases in between. The CDR3: CASSQDGAGDQPQHF. CDR3 nucleotide sequence: TGCGCCAGCAGCCAAGACGGGGCAGGGGATCAGCCCCAGCATTTT.